This T cell receptor beta chain was recovered during a study of blood T cells in healthy people across ages. Trimming took off 3 bases at V and 6 bases at J, with 12 bases between the two ends. The germline gives CDR1 SQVTM, CDR2 ANQGSEA. The CDR3 runs 13 residues. Worth noting for this clonotype: Its target is not known.

The second PCR ran about 6 to 12 cycles with a sample-barcoded 5' primer and J-beta primers. TCRdb itself ran the 5' RACE reads through MiXCR, one entry per CDR3 protein. The sample includes some 1,000,000 distinct CDR3 sequences, roughly a quarter of them seen just once. Overall study results and limits: Roughly linear age-related decline in beta diversity appeared, significant by age around 42.

Separately, the same data were catalogued under a study of T cells of mothers and their children. This second study notes: The study sampled three healthy Caucasian mothers and their six children. Over 8 million TCR beta CDR3 reads were obtained from each mother, and about 3 million from each child. None of the identified T cell clones proved to be persistent microchimeric clones.

The rearrangement joins TRBV29-1 to TRBJ2-1; D remains ambiguous. Sequencing input: blood. The TCR was taken from a girl aged 2-15 years in good health. CDR3 DNA: TGCAGCGTTGAGGATGGGGTAGGCAATGAGCAGTTCTTC. This sequence encodes CSVEDGVGNEQFF.